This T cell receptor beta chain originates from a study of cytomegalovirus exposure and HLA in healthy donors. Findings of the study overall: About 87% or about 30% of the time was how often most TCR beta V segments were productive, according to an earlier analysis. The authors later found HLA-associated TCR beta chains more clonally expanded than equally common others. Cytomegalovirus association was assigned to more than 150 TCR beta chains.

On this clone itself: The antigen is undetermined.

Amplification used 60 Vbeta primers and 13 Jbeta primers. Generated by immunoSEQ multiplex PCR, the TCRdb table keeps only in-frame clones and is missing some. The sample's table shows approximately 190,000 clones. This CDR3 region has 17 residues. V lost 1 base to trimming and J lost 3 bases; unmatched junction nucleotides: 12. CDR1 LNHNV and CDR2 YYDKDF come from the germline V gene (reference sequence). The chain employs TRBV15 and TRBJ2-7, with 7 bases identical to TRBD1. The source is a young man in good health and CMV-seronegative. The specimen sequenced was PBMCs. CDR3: CATSRGMRGQLNYEQYF. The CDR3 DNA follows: TGTGCCACCAGCAGAGGTATGAGGGGACAGCTAAACTACGAGCAGTACTTC.